The T cell receptor (beta chain) described here comes from a study of identical twins. This clonotype was observed a handful of times. Its antigen is not identified. General observations from the study: Low generation-probability sequences were in excess among twin-shared out-of-frame alpha sequences. It was out-of-frame TCR alpha sharing in monozygotic twins that models underestimated. Conclusions relied on cross-sectional statistical analysis, not following the same donors.

Using its own MiXCR run on the 5' RACE reads, TCRdb lists one record per CDR3 protein. There are 200,000 to 300,000 distinct CDR3 sequences in the sample; over 9.5% occur only once, and approximately 9.1% lies in the top ten. V lost 0 bases and J 2 bases, leaving 13 bases between the germline ends. Germline V gene lookup returns CDR1 MNHNS and CDR2 SASEGT. The CDR3 contains 16 residues. This rearrangement joins TRBV6-1 to TRBJ1-2, with D unresolved. The source is a man in his forties or fifties in good health. Sequencing was carried out using memory T cells sorted from blood. This CDR3 is CASSEALGTKNYGYTF. CDR3 DNA: TGTGCCAGCAGTGAAGCGTTAGGCACCAAAAACTATGGCTACACCTTC.